Below, one TCR beta chain is given with its context. Its antigen is still unknown. CDR3 length equals 11 residues. Trimming shortened V by 8 bases and J by 6 bases, and 10 bases separated the two germline ends. Amplified regions were TCR beta CDR3 sequences from RNA transcripts. TCR CDR3 underwent first-round RT-PCR with the HTBI primer set. TCRdb redid the calling of the multiplex PCR reads with MiXCR, one entry per CDR3 protein. Of some 510,000 distinct CDR3 sequences listed, 20% are singletons. This specimen belongs to a study of T cells in Graves' hyperthyroidism and ophthalmopathy. Pregnant or lactating patients were excluded, as were those with uncontrolled infection or other autoimmune disease. Based on clinical symptoms, serum thyroxine and TRAb, thyroid ultrasound and orbital computed tomography, diagnoses were reached. Out of over 7.5 ml of fresh peripheral blood came the PBMCs. Findings and limits, study-wide: Most clonotypes that expanded in the thyroid above 0.001 also showed up in blood.

This receptor was taken from a man aged 18 to 29 with Graves' hyperthyroidism. The chain employs TRBV12-3 or TRBV12-4 and TRBJ1-1; D ambiguous. Sequencing input: blood. CDR3 residues: CASRLRAEAFF. As DNA, the CDR3 is TGTGCCAGCCGGTTGCGGGCTGAAGCTTTCTTT.